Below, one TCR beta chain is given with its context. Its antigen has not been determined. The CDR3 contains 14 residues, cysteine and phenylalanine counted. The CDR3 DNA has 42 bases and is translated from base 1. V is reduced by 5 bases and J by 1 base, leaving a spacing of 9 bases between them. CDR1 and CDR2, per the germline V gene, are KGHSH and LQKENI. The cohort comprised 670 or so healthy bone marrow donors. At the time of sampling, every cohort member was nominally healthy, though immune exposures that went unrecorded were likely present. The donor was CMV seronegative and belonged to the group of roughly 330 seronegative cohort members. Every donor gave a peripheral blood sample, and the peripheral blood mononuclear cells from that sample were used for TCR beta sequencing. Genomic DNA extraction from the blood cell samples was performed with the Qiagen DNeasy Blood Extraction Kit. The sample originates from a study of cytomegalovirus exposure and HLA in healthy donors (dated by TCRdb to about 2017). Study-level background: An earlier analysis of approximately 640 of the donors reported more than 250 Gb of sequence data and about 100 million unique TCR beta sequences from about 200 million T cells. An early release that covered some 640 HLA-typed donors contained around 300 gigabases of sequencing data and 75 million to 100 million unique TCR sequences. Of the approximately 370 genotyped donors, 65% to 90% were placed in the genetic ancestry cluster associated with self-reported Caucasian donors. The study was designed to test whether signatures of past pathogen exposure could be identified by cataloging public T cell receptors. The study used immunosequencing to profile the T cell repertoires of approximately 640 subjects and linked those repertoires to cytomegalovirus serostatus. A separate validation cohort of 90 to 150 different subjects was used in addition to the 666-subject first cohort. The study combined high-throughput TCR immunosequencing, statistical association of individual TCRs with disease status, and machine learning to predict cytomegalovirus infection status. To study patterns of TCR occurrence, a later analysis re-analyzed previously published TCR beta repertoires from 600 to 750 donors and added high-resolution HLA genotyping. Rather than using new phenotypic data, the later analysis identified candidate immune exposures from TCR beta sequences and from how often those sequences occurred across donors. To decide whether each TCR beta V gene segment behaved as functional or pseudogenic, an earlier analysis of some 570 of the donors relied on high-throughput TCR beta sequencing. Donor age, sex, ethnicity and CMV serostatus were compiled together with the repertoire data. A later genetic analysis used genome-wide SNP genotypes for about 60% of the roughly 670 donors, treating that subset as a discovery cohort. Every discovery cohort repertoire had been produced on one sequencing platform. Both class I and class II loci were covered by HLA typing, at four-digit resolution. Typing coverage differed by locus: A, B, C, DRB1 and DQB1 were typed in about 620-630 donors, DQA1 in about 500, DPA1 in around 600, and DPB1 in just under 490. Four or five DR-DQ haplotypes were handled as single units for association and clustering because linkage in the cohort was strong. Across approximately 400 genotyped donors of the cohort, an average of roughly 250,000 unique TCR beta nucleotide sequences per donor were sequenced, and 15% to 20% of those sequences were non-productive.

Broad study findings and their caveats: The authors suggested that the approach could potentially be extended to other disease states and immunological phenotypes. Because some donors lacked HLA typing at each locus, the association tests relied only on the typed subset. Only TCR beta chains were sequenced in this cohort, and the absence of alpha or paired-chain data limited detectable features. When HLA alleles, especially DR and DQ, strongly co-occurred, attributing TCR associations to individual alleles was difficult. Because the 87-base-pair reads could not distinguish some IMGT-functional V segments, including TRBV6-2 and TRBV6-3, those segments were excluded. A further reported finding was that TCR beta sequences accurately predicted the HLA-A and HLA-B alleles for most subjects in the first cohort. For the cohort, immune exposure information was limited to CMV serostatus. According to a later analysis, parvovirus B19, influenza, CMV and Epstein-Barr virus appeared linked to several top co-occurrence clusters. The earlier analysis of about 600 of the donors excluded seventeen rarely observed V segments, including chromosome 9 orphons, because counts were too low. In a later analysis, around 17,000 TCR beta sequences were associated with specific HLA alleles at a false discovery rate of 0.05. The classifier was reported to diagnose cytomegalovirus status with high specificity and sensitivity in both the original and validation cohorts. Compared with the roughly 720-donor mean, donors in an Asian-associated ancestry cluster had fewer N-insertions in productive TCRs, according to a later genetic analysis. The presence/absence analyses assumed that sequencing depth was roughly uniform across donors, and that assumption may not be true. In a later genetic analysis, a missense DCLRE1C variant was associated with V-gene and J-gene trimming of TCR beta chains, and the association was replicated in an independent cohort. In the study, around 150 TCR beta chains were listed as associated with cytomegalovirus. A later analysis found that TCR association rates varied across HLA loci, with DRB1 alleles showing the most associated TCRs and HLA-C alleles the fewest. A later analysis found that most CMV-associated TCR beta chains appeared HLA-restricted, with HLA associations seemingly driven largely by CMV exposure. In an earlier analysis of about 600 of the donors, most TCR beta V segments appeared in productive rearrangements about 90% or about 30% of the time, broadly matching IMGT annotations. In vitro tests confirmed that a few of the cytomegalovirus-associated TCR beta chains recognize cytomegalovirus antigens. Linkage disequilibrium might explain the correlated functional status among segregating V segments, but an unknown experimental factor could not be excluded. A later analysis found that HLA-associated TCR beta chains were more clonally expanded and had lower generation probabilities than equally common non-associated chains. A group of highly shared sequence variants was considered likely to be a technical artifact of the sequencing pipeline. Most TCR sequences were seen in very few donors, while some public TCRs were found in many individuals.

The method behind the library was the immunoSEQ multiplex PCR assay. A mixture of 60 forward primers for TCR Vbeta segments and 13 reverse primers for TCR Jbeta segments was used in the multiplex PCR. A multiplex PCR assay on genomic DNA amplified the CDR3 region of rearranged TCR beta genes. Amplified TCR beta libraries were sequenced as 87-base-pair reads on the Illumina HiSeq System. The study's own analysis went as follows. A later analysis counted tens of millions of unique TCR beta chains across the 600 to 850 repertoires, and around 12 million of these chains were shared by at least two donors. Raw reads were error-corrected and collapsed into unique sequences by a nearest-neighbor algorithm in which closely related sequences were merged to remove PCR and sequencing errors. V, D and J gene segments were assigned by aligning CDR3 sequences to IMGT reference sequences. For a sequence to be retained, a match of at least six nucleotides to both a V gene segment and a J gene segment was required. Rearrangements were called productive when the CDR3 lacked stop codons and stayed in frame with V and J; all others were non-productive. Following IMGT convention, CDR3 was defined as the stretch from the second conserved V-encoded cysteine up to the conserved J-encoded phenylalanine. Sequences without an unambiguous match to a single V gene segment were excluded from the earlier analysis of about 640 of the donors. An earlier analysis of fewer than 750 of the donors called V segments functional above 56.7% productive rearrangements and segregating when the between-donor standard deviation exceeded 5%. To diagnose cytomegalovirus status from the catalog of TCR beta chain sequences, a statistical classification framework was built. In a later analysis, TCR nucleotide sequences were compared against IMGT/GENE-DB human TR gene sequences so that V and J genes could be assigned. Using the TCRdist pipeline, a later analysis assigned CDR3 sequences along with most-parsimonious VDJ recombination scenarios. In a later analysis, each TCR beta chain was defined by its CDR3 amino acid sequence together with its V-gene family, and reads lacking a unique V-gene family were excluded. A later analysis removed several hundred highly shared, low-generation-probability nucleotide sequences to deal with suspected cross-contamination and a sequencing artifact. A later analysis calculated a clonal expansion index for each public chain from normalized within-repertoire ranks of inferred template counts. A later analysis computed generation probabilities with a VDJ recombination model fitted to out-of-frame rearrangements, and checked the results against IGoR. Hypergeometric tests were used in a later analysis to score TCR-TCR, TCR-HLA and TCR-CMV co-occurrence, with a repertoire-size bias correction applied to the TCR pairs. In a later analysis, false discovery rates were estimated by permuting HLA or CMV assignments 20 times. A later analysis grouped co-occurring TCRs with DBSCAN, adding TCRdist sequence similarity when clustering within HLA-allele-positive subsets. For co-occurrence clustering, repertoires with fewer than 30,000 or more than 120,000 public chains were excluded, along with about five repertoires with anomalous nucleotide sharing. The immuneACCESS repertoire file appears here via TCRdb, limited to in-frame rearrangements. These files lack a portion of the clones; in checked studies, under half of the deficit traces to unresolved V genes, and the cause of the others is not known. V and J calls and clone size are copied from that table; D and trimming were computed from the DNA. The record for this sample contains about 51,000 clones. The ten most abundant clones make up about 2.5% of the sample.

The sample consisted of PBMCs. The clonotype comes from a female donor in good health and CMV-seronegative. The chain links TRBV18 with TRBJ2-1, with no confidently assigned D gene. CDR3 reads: CASSSTGSYNEQFF. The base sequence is TGTGCCAGCTCATCGACGGGTTCCTACAATGAGCAGTTCTTC.